This T cell receptor (beta chain) was sequenced in a study of T cells in Graves' hyperthyroidism and ophthalmopathy. Study-level findings and limits: Ophthalmopathy was model-predicted a median around 6.7 months pre-onset.

As to this clonotype: Its target is not known.

The TCR beta CDR3 regions underwent amplification using RNA transcripts as the source. The TCR CDR3 was amplified in a first-round RT-PCR using the HTBI primer set. MiXCR was run by TCRdb on the multiplex PCR reads, yielding one entry per CDR3 protein. Among a few hundred thousand distinct CDR3 sequences listed, roughly 50% were seen once. The CDR3 runs 12 residues. The germline CDR1 and CDR2 sequences are SQVTM and ANQGSEA. The trim removed 7 bases at V and 3 bases at J, leaving 5 bases unmatched. This chain joins TRBV29-1 and TRBJ2-5; the match to TRBD2 covers 7 bases. This clonotype was obtained from a woman aged 18 to 35 with Graves' hyperthyroidism. The source material was peripheral blood or thyroid tissue (not recorded which). DNA for the CDR3: TGCAGCGCTTATACTAGCGAAGAGACCCAGTACTTC. It codes for CSAYTSEETQYF.